The 2 T cell receptor beta chains reported below all come from one sample, sequenced in a study of T-cell memory formation after mild COVID-19. TCRdb called the 5' RACE reads again in MiXCR, with one record for every CDR3 protein. The sample has approximately 340,000 distinct CDR3 sequences, roughly 15% seen once; the top ten hold 20% to 25%. The sequencing input was PBMCs or a T cell subset sorted from them (not recorded which). The receptor source for this set is a man between 18 and 29 years old who had mild COVID-19 (a few samples of this study predate the infection). Cell type and time point are not known.

This clonotype was picked up many times. The chain is built from TRBV7-2 and TRBJ2-3, with 9 bases identical to TRBD1. CDR3 length: 17 amino acids. V shed 4 bases and J 5 bases; nucleotides not matched to a gene: 13. The germline V gene has CDR1 SGHTA and CDR2 FQGNSA. For the CDR3, the DNA is TGTGCCAGCAGCTCCGGTTGGGGACAGGGTACTGGAGATACGCAGTATTTT. Protein product: CASSSGWGQGTGDTQYF.

This clonotype was seen a few times. CDR3 DNA sequence: TGTGCCAGCAGCTACGGGCCGGGAGGAAACACTGAAGCTTTCTTT. Its translation is CASSYGPGGNTEAFF. The chain combines TRBV7-9 with TRBJ1-1; no firm D call. The length of the CDR3 is 15 residues. Germline V gene sequence: CDR1 SEHNR, CDR2 FQNEAQ (reference sequence). V was pared by 4 bases and J by 2 bases, with 14 bases between.